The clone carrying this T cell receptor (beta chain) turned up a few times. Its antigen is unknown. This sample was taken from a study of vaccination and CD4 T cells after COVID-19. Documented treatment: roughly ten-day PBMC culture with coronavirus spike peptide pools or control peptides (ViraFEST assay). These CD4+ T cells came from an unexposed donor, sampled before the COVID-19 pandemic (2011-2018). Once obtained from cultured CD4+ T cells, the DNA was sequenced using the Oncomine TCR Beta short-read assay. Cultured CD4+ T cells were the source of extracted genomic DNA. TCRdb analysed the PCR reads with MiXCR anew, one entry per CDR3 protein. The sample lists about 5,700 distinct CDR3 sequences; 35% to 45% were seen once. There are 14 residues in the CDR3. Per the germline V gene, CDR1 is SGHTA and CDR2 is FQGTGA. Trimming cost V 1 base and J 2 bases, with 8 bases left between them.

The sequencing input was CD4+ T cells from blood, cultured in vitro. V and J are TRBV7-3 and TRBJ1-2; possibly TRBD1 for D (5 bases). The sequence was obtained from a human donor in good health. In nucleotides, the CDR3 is TGTGCCAGCAGCTTAATTCCAGGGAACTATGGCTACACCTTC. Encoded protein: CASSLIPGNYGYTF.